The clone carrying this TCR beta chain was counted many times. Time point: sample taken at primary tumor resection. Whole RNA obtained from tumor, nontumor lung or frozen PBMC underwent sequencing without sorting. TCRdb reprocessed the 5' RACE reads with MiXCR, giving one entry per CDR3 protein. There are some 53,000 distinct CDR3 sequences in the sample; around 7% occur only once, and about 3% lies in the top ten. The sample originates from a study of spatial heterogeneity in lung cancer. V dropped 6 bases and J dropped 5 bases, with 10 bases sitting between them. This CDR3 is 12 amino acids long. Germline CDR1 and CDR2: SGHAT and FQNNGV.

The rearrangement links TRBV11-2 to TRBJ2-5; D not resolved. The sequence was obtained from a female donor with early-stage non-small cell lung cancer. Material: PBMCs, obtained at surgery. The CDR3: CASRNYGETQYF. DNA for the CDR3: TGTGCCAGCAGAAATTACGGGGAGACCCAGTACTTC.